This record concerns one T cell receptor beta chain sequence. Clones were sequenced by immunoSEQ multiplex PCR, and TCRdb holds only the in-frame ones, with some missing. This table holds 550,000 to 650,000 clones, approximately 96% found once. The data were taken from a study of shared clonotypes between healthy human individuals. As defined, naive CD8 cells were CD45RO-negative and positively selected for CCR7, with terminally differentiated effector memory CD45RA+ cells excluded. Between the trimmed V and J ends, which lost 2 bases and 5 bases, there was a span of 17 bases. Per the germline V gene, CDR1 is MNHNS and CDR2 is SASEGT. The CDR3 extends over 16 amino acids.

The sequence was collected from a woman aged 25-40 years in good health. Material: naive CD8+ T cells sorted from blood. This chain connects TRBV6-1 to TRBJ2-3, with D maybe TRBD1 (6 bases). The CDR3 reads CASSEPPGAARDTQYF. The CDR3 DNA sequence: TGTGCCAGCAGTGAACCACCAGGGGCGGCCCGAGATACGCAGTATTTT.